This T cell receptor beta chain was recovered during a study of cytomegalovirus exposure and HLA in healthy donors. Study results and caveats: The only immune exposure information that was available was CMV serostatus. The authors enumerated over 150 TCR beta chains as linked to cytomegalovirus.

As to this clone: Its antigen is currently unknown.

The PCR used 60 Vbeta and 13 Jbeta primers. In the source study's methods: Some 80 million unique TCR beta chains, roughly 11 million shared, were counted in a later analysis. Here immunoSEQ multiplex PCR was the method, and the copy in TCRdb shows in-frame clones only, minus some. D and trimming were read from the DNA, whereas the V and J calls and clone size are those reported in that table. Here the sample spans 170,000 or so clones, about three quarters being singletons. The CDR3 sequence is 15 residues long. The J segment lost 10 bases and the V segment lost 5 bases, leaving 13 bases of the junction unmatched. The V gene's germline CDR1 is MNHEY and CDR2 SMNVEV (reference sequence).

The sample consisted of PBMCs. The receptor was derived from a woman aged 25 to 39 in good health and CMV-seropositive. The chain recombines TRBV27 with TRBJ1-4; 7 nucleotides agree with TRBD1. The CDR3 protein is CASSGAGTAAGKLFF. In DNA, the CDR3 is TGTGCCAGCAGTGGGGCCGGGACAGCGGCTGGAAAACTGTTTTTT. The full variable domain, with the rest looked up from reference TRBV27 and TRBJ1-4, is EAQVTQNPRYLITVTGKKLTVTCSQNMNHEYMSWYRQDPGLGLRQIYYSMNVEVTDKGDVPEGYKVSRKEKRNFPLILESPSPNQTSLYFCASSGAGTAAGKLFFGSGTQLSVL.